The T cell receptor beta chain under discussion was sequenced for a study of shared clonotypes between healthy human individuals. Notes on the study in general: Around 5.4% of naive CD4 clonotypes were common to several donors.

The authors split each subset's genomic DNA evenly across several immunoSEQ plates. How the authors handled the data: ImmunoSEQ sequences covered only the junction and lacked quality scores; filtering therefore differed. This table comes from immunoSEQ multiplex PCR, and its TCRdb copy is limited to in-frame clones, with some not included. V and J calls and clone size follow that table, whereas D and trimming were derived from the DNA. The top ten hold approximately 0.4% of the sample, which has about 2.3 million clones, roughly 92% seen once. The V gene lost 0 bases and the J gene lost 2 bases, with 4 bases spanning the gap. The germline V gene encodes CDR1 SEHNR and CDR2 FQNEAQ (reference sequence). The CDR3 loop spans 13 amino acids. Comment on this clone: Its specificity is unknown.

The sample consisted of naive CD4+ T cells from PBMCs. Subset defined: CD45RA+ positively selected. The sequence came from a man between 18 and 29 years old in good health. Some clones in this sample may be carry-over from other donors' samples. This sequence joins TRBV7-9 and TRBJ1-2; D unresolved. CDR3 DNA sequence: TGTGCCAGCAGCTTAGCGGAAAACTATGGCTACACCTTC. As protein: CASSLAENYGYTF.